The rows below give T cell receptor beta chains drawn from one sample of a study of shared clonotypes between healthy human individuals. Assay: immunoSEQ multiplex PCR; the TCRdb copy retains only in-frame clones and omits some. In the table there are about 2.3 million clones, 85% to 95% of which are singletons. The sequenced sample was naive CD4+ T cells from PBMCs. The receptor set was obtained from a man aged 18 to 29 in good health. Some clones in this sample may be carry-over from other donors' samples. CDR3s include the opening cysteine and the closing phenylalanine or tryptophan. The D gene is left open where the match is weak. Expanded clones get a size class; other rows say once, few or many, or leave the size out.

CASSYTSGRRTDTQYF TGTGCCAGCAGTTACACGAGCGGGAGACGCACAGATACGCAGTATTTT 16 TRBJ2-3 - TRBV6-5 TRBD2
CASSLAPGTNYGYTF TGCGCCAGCAGCTTGGCCCCGGGCACTAACTATGGCTACACCTTC 15 TRBJ1-2 - TRBV5-1 -
CASSQGLAVNYEQYF TGTGCCAGCAGCCAAGGACTAGCGGTAAACTACGAGCAGTACTTC 15 TRBJ2-7 - TRBV14 TRBD2
CASSQDAFRTGNTEAFF TGCGCCAGCAGCCAAGACGCCTTCAGGACAGGGAACACTGAAGCTTTCTTT 17 TRBJ1-1 once TRBV4-3 TRBD1
CASSLTGLQPQHF TGTGCCAGCAGTTTAACAGGGCTTCAGCCCCAGCATTTT 13 TRBJ1-5 - TRBV27 -
CASSLGRDNEQFF TGCGCCAGCAGCTTAGGTAGGGACAATGAGCAGTTCTTC 13 TRBJ2-1 - TRBV5-1 -
CASSIGSRTDTQYF TGTGCCAGTAGTATAGGGAGCCGCACAGATACGCAGTATTTT 14 TRBJ2-3 - TRBV19 -
CASSFPGTVTQYF TGTGCCAGCAGCTTTCCGGGGACGGTTACGCAGTATTTT 13 TRBJ2-3 - TRBV7-6 -
CASTQGAPGELFF TGTGCCAGTACCCAGGGGGCCCCCGGGGAGCTGTTTTTT 13 TRBJ2-2 - TRBV19 TRBD1
CASSLGGTTEAFF TGTGCCAGCAGCTTAGGAGGGACAACTGAAGCTTTCTTT 13 TRBJ1-1 - TRBV7-2 -
CASSPLYNEQFF TGTGCCAGCAGCCCACTATACAATGAGCAGTTCTTC 12 TRBJ2-1 - TRBV7-2 -
CASSLEGPRADQPQHF TGTGCCAGCAGCTTGGAAGGCCCCAGGGCCGATCAGCCCCAGCATTTT 16 TRBJ1-5 - TRBV5-5 -
CASSLEAGGYEQYF TGTGCCAGCAGCTTGGAAGCGGGAGGGTACGAGCAGTACTTC 14 TRBJ2-7 - TRBV11-2 TRBD2
CASSLRGVTEAFF TGTGCCAGCAGCTTAAGGGGAGTGACTGAAGCTTTCTTT 13 TRBJ1-1 - TRBV5-8 -
CASSLRQGSYTF TGTGCCAGCAGTTTGAGACAGGGGAGCTACACCTTC 12 TRBJ1-2 - TRBV28 TRBD1
CAARGPEGMVWYF TGTGCCGCGAGGGGACCTGAAGGTATGGTGTGGTATTTT 13 TRBJ2-3 - TRBV19 -
CASRSTGSSYEQYF TGTGCCAGCAGGTCGACAGGGAGCTCCTACGAGCAGTACTTC 14 TRBJ2-7 - TRBV28 TRBD1
CASSRLANEQFF TGTGCCAGCAGCCGCCTAGCGAATGAGCAGTTCTTC 12 TRBJ2-1 - TRBV6-5 -
CATRPGLGGIDEQFF TGTGCCACCAGACCGGGACTAGGTGGGATCGATGAGCAGTTCTTC 15 TRBJ2-1 - TRBV15 TRBD2
CASSPPGQGQETQYF TGTGCCAGCTCACCGCCAGGACAGGGACAAGAGACCCAGTACTTC 15 TRBJ2-5 - TRBV18 TRBD1
CASSAVGYGAYEQYF TGTGCCAGCAGCGCCGTCGGGTATGGGGCCTACGAGCAGTACTTC 15 TRBJ2-7 - TRBV5-4 -
CASSYSLSGYEQYF TGTGCCAGCAGTTACTCTCTATCAGGTTACGAGCAGTACTTC 14 TRBJ2-7 - TRBV6-5 -
CASSYLRQGYGYTF TGTGCCAGCAGTTACTTGAGACAGGGCTATGGCTACACCTTC 14 TRBJ1-2 - TRBV6-5 TRBD1
CASSAHAGPNTGELFF TGTGCCAGCAGTGCCCATGCGGGGCCCAACACCGGGGAGCTGTTTTTT 16 TRBJ2-2 - TRBV28 -
CASTGQSEAFF TGTGCCAGCACAGGACAGTCTGAAGCTTTCTTT 11 TRBJ1-1 - TRBV6-6 -
CASREEEKLFF TGTGCCAGCAGAGAAGAGGAAAAACTGTTTTTT 11 TRBJ1-4 - TRBV6-1 -
CASSPDVWTNYEQYF TGTGCCAGCAGCCCGGATGTGTGGACGAACTACGAGCAGTACTTC 15 TRBJ2-7 - TRBV27 -
CASSLGQRAGHEQFF TGTGCCAGCAGCTTAGGTCAGCGGGCCGGGCATGAGCAGTTCTTC 15 TRBJ2-1 - TRBV11-1 -
CASSSLGRGGTEAFF TGTGCCAGCTCATCCCTTGGGCGAGGGGGAACTGAAGCTTTCTTT 15 TRBJ1-1 once TRBV18 -
CASSAGTGVLYGNTIYF TGTGCCAGCAGCGCCGGGACAGGCGTCCTCTATGGAAACACCATATATTTT 17 TRBJ1-3 - TRBV9 TRBD1
CASSRLQETQYF TGTGCCAGCAGCCGACTCCAAGAGACCCAGTACTTC 12 TRBJ2-5 - TRBV6-5 -
CASSLIQGNYGYTF TGCGCCAGCAGCTTGATACAGGGTAACTATGGCTACACCTTC 14 TRBJ1-2 - TRBV5-1 -
CASSPPGGYTEAFF TGTGCCAGCAGTCCACCGGGAGGGTACACTGAAGCTTTCTTT 14 TRBJ1-1 - TRBV28 -
CASSDGNRADTQYF TGTGCCAGCAGTGATGGGAATAGGGCAGATACGCAGTATTTT 14 TRBJ2-3 - TRBV25-1 -
CASSFRGTTGATEAFF TGTGCCAGCAGCTTTAGGGGTACGACAGGGGCCACTGAAGCTTTCTTT 16 TRBJ1-1 - TRBV7-2 TRBD1
CATSSTHRFRNQPQHF TGTGCCACCAGCAGCACTCACAGATTCCGCAATCAGCCCCAGCATTTT 16 TRBJ1-5 - TRBV15 -
CASRKREGAYEQYF TGTGCCAGCAGAAAGCGGGAGGGGGCCTACGAGCAGTACTTC 14 TRBJ2-7 - TRBV27 TRBD2
CASTLRGSLSRGYTF TGTGCCAGCACCCTGAGGGGCAGTCTTTCGCGGGGCTACACCTTC 15 TRBJ1-2 - TRBV7-9 -
CASSIETVSYEQYF TGCGCCAGCAGCATAGAGACAGTCTCCTACGAGCAGTACTTC 14 TRBJ2-7 - TRBV5-1 -
CASSAQGPNYGYTF TGTGCCAGCAGTGCACAGGGACCTAACTATGGCTACACCTTC 14 TRBJ1-2 - TRBV6-1 -
CASSPLQGYEQYF TGTGCCAGCTCACCACTTCAGGGCTACGAGCAGTACTTC 13 TRBJ2-7 - TRBV18 -
CASSQEWGTGKDIQYF TGCGCCAGCAGCCAAGAATGGGGGACAGGGAAGGACATTCAGTACTTC 16 TRBJ2-4 - TRBV4-1 TRBD1
CASSLGGAGNTEAFF TGTGCCAGCAGCTTAGGGGGGGCCGGGAACACTGAAGCTTTCTTT 15 TRBJ1-1 - TRBV11-3 -
CASTPMGNVWDYGYTF TGCGCCAGCACCCCCATGGGGAACGTCTGGGATTATGGCTACACCTTC 16 TRBJ1-2 - TRBV5-1 -
CATSRRDRVYNEQFF TGTGCCACCAGCCGACGGGACAGGGTTTACAATGAGCAGTTCTTC 15 TRBJ2-1 - TRBV15 TRBD1
CASSYVGSNQPQHF TGTGCCAGCAGTTACGTAGGTTCGAATCAGCCCCAGCATTTT 14 TRBJ1-5 - TRBV6-5 -
CASSQDQWAGGLYEQYF TGCGCCAGCAGCCAAGATCAGTGGGCAGGGGGACTCTACGAGCAGTACTTC 17 TRBJ2-7 - TRBV4-3 -
CASSPTGGRYEQYF TGTGCCAGTAGTCCGACAGGGGGTAGGTATGAGCAGTACTTC 14 TRBJ2-7 - TRBV19 TRBD1
CASSRSSYEQYF TGTGCCAGCAGCCGGAGTTCCTACGAGCAGTACTTC 12 TRBJ2-7 - TRBV11-2 -
CASTPTHGGLRFEQYF TGTGCCAGCACCCCGACCCATGGGGGTCTTCGGTTCGAGCAGTACTTC 16 TRBJ2-7 - TRBV28 -
CASSLAGTGFSGNTIYF TGTGCCAGCAGCTTAGCGGGGACAGGGTTCTCTGGAAACACCATATATTTT 17 TRBJ1-3 - TRBV7-9 TRBD1
CASSPGQQYSNQPQHF TGTGCCAGCAGCCCAGGACAGCAATATAGCAATCAGCCCCAGCATTTT 16 TRBJ1-5 - TRBV7-9 -
CASSPRGTGGNGYTF TGTGCCAGCAGTCCTCGCGGGACAGGGGGCAATGGCTACACCTTC 15 TRBJ1-2 - TRBV28 TRBD1
CASGERGRGNTEAFF TGTGCCAGCGGGGAACGGGGGCGAGGGAACACTGAAGCTTTCTTT 15 TRBJ1-1 once TRBV28 -
CAISEGAGVAYEQYF TGTGCCATCAGTGAGGGGGCGGGGGTGGCCTACGAGCAGTACTTC 15 TRBJ2-7 - TRBV10-3 TRBD2